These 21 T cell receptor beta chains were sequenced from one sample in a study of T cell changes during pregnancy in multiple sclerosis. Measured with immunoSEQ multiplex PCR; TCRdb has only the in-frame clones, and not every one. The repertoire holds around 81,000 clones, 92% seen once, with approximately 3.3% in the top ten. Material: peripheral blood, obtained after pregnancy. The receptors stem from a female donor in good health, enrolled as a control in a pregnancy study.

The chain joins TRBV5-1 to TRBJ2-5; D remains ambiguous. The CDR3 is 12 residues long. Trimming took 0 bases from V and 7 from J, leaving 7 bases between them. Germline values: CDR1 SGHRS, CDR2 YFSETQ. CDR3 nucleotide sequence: TGCGCCAGCAGCTTGGTCGGTGCGACCCAGTACTTC. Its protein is CASSLVGATQYF.

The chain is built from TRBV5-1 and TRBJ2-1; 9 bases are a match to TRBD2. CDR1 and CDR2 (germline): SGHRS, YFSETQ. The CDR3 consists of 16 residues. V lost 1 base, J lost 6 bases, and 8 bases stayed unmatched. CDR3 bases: TGCGCCAGCAGCTTGTTACCGGGACTAGCTGGCAATGAGCAGTTCTTC. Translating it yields CASSLLPGLAGNEQFF.

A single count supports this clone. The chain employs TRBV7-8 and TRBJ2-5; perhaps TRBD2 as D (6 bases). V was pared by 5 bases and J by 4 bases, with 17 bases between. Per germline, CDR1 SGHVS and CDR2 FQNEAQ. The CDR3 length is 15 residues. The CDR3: CASSLRRERRETQYF. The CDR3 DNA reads TGTGCCAGCAGCCTAAGACGGGAGAGACGAGAGACCCAGTACTTC.

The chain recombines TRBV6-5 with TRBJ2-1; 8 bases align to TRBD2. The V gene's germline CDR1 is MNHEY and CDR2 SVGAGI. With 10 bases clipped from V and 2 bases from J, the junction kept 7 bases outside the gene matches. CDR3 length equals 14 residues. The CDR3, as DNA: TGTGCCACGAACCACGGGGGGGCCTACAATGAGCAGTTCTTC. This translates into CATNHGGAYNEQFF.

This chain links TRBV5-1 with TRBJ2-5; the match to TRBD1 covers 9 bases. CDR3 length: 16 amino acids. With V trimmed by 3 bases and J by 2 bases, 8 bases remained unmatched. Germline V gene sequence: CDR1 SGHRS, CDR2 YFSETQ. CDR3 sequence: CASSSGQGSRQETQYF. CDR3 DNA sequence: TGCGCCAGCAGCTCCGGACAGGGGTCAAGACAAGAGACCCAGTACTTC.

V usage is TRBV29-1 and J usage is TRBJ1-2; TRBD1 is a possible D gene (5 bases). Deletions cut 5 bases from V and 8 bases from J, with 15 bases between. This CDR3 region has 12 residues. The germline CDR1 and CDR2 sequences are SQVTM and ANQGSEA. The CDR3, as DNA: TGCAGCGTTTCTCAGGGTTATGTCGGCTACACCTTC. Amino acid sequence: CSVSQGYVGYTF. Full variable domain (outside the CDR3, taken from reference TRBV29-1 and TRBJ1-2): SAVISQKPSRDICQRGTSLTIQCQVDSQVTMMFWYRQQPGQSLTLIATANQGSEATYESGFVIDKFPISRPNLTFSTLTVSNMSPEDSSIYLCSVSQGYVGYTFGSGTRLTVV.

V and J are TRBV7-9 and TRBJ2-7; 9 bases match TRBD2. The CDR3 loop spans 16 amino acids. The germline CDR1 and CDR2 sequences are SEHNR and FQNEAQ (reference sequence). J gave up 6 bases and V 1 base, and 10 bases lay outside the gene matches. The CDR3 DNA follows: TGTGCCAGCAGCTTAGAAGGCGGGGGGGCGATTGGCGAGCAGTACTTC. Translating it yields CASSLEGGGAIGEQYF.

DNA of the CDR3: TGTGCCAGCAGGGGCAAACAGGGCGAGGGCTATGGCTACACCTTC. It translates to CASRGKQGEGYGYTF. The V and J genes are TRBV28 and TRBJ1-2, with D possibly TRBD1 on 6 matching bases. Trimming stripped 6 bases from V and 4 bases from J, with 18 bases between. Germline V gene lookup returns CDR1 MDHEN and CDR2 SYDVKM. The CDR3 is made up of 15 amino acids.

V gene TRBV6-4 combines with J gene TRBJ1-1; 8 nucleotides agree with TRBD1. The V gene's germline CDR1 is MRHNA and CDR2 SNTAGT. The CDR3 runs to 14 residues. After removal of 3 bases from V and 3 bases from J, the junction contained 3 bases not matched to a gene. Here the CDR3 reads CASSETGDHTEAFF. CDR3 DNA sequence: TGTGCCAGCAGTGAGACAGGGGACCACACTGAAGCTTTCTTT.

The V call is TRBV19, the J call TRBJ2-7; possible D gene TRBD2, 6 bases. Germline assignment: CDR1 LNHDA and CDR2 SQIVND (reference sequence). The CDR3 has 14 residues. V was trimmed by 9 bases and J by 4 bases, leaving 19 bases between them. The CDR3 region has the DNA TGTGCCAGCCATTCCAGGGAGGATCAATACGAGCAGTACTTC. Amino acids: CASHSREDQYEQYF.

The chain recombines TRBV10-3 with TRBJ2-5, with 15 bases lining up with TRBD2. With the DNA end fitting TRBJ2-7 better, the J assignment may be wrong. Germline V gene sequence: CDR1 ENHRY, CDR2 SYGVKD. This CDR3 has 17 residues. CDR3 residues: CAIRPGLAGGGVYEQYF. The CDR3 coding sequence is TGTGCCATCAGACCAGGACTAGCGGGAGGGGGGGTCTACGAGCAGTACTTC.

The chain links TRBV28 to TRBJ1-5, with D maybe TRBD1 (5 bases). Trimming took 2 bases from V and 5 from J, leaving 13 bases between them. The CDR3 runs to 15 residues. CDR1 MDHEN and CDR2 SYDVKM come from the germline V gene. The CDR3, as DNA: TGTGCCAGCAGTTTAACGGTGAGCAGGGATCAGCCCCAGCATTTT. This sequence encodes CASSLTVSRDQPQHF.

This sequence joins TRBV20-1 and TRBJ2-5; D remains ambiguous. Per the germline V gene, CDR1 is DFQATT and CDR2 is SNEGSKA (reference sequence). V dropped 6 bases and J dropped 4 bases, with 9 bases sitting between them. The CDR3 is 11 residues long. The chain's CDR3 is CSAFRGETQYF. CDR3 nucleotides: TGCAGTGCGTTCCGAGGAGAGACCCAGTACTTC.

DNA of the CDR3: TGTGCCAGCAGCTTAAACGTACTAGCGGGAGGTTGGTCCCAGTACTTC. The encoded protein is CASSLNVLAGGWSQYF. This chain joins TRBV7-2 and TRBJ2-5, with TRBD2 matching over 12 bases. This CDR3 is 16 amino acids long. J gave up 9 bases and V 2 bases, and 10 bases lay outside the gene matches. CDR1 and CDR2 from the germline V gene are SGHTA and FQGNSA.

The CDR3 reads CATEFGTGGGNEQFF. The DNA of the CDR3 is TGTGCCACCGAGTTCGGGACAGGGGGTGGCAATGAGCAGTTCTTC. V usage is TRBV15 and J usage is TRBJ2-1; 11 nucleotides agree with TRBD1. The CDR3 covers 15 residues. From germline, CDR1 is LNHNV and CDR2 YYDKDF (reference sequence). J lost 6 bases, V lost 8 bases, and 9 bases had no gene match.

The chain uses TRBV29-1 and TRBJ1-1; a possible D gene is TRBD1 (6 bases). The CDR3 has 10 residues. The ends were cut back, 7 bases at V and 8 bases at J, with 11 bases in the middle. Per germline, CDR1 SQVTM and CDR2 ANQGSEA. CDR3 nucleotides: TGCAGCGCTATTACAGGGGAAGCTTTCTTT. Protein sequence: CSAITGEAFF.

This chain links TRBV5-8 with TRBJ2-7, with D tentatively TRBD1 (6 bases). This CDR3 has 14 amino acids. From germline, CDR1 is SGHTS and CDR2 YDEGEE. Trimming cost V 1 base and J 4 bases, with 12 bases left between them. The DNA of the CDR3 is TGTGCCAGCAGCTTGATTCACAGGGAGTACGAGCAGTACTTC. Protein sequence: CASSLIHREYEQYF.

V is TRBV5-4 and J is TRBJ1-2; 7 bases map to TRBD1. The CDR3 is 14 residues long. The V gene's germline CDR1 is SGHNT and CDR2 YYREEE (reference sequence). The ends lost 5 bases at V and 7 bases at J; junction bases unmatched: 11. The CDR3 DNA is TGTGCCAGCAGTCCTGCGACAGGGATTAGTGGCTACACCTTC. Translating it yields CASSPATGISGYTF.

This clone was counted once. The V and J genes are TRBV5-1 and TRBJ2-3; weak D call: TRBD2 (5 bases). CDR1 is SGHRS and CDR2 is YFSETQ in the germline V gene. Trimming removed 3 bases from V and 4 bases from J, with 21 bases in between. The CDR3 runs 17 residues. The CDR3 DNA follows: TGCGCCAGCAGCTCGTTGGGCAGGCGGGCAAGCCCAGATACGCAGTATTTT. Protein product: CASSSLGRRASPDTQYF.

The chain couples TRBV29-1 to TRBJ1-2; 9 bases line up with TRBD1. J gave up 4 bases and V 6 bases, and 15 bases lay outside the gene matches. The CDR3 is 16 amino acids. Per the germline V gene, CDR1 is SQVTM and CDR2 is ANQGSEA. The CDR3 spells CSVDSGQGRYSYGYTF. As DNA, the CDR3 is TGCAGCGTCGACAGCGGACAGGGGAGGTATAGCTATGGCTACACCTTC.

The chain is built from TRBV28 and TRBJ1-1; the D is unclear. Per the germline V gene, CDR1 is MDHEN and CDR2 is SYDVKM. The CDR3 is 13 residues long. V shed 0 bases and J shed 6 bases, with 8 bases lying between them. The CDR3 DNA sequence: TGTGCCAGCAGTTTATGGACCGAGGCTGAAGCTTTCTTT. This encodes CASSLWTEAEAFF.